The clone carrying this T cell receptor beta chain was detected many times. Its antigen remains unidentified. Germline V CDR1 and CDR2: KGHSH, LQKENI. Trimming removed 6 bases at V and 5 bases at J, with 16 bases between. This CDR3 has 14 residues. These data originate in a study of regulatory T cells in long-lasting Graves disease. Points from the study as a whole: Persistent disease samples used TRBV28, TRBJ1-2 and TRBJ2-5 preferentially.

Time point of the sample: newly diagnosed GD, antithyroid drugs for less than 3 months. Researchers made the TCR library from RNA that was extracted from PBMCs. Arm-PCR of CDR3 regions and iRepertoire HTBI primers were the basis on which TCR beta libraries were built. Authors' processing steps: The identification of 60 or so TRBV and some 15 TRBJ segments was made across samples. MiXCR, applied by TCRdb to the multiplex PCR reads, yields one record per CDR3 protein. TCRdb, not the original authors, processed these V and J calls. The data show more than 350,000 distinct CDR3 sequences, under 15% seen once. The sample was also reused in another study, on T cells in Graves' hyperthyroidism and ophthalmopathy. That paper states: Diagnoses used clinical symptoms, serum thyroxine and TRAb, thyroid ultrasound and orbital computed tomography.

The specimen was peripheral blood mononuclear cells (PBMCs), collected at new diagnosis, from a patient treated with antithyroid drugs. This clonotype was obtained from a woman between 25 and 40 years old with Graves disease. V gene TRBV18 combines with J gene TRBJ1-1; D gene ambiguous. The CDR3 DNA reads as TGTGCCAGCTCGGACGAGGTCGGAGGGACTGAAGCTTTCTTT. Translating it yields CASSDEVGGTEAFF.